A single sample is the source of the 16 T cell receptor beta chains below, sequenced in a study of shared clonotypes between healthy human individuals (dated by TCRdb to the early 2020s). To prepare the library, the immunoSEQ multiplex PCR assay was applied. In its TCRdb copy, this immuneACCESS table keeps in-frame sequences only and misses some clones. Where compared with another copy, unresolved V genes explain less than half of these, and the others have no known cause. This sample is represented by about 2.3 million clones; over 90% of them were singletons. The ten top clones hold around 0.4% of the sample. Material: naive CD4+ T cells from PBMCs. The intended sense of this specimen's cell subset or site label: CD45RA+ positively selected. All receptors come from a man between 18 and 29 years old in good health. Some clones in this sample may be carry-over from other donors' samples.

The rearrangement joins TRBV6-1 to TRBJ2-1, with D perhaps matching TRBD2 (5 bases). CDR3 length equals 13 residues. Germline V gives CDR1 MNHNS, CDR2 SASEGT. Trimming took off 7 bases at V and 7 bases at J, with 14 bases between the two ends. CDR3 coding DNA: TGTGCCAGCACGCTCGCTAGCAGAAATGAGCAGTTCTTC. Its protein product is CASTLASRNEQFF.

The V call is TRBV5-1, the J call TRBJ1-2, with 11 bases lining up with TRBD1. Germline V gene lookup returns CDR1 SGHRS and CDR2 YFSETQ. J was trimmed by 7 bases and V by 4 bases; bases with no gene match: 12. The CDR3 totals 16 residues. DNA of the CDR3: TGCGCCAGCAGCCTAAACCCGGGACAGGGGGACTTTGGCTACACCTTC. Its protein is CASSLNPGQGDFGYTF.

The rearrangement links TRBV7-2 to TRBJ2-1; TRBD2 agrees at 10 bases. CDR1 SGHTA and CDR2 FQGNSA come from the germline V gene. The junction had 3 bases not matched to a gene; V was cut back by 4 bases and J by 6 bases. This CDR3 is built from 14 residues. The CDR3: CASSYGTSVNEQFF. The CDR3 DNA sequence: TGTGCCAGCAGCTACGGGACTAGCGTCAATGAGCAGTTCTTC.

The CDR3 is CSVGGASGSTDTQYF. DNA for the CDR3: TGCAGCGTTGGTGGGGCTAGCGGGAGTACAGATACGCAGTATTTT. V usage is TRBV29-1 and J usage is TRBJ2-3, with 10 bases aligning to TRBD2. This CDR3 is built from 15 residues. CDR1 and CDR2 from the germline V gene are SQVTM and ANQGSEA. With 4 bases clipped from V and 3 bases from J, the junction kept 7 bases outside the gene matches.

A remark on this clone: Within the sample, other DNA sequences also encode this same CDR3. The chain joins TRBV4-1 to TRBJ2-5; D unresolved. Germline V lookup: CDR1 MGHRA, CDR2 YSYEKL. The CDR3 spans 14 residues. Trimming stripped 1 base from V and 2 bases from J, with 8 bases between. The CDR3 loop is CASSQVGRQETQYF. The CDR3 nucleotides read TGCGCCAGCAGCCAAGTTGGCAGACAAGAGACCCAGTACTTC.

V usage is TRBV11-2 and J usage is TRBJ2-1; maybe TRBD2 (6 bases). The CDR3 loop spans 16 amino acids. The V and J ends lost 0 bases and 4 bases respectively, with 13 bases between them. The V gene's germline CDR1 is SGHAT and CDR2 FQNNGV. The CDR3 DNA is TGTGCCAGCAGCTTAGATAACCAGCGGGTTTACAATGAGCAGTTCTTC. Its translation is CASSLDNQRVYNEQFF.

The rearrangement links TRBV6-1 to TRBJ1-2; unclear D gene. The CDR3 spans 19 residues. The V gene lost 3 bases and the J gene lost 4 bases, with 27 bases spanning the gap. Germline V gives CDR1 MNHNS, CDR2 SASEGT. As DNA, the CDR3 is TGTGCCAGCAGTGATCTTTTTGGTGGGCGAGACGGACTAATCTATGGCTACACCTTC. It is translated as CASSDLFGGRDGLIYGYTF.

The J gene is TRBJ2-3, the V gene TRBV29-1; D remains unclear. This CDR3 contains 12 residues. The germline V gene has CDR1 SQVTM and CDR2 ANQGSEA. V lost 8 bases, J lost 0 bases, and 9 bases lay in between. This CDR3 is CSSAVSTDTQYF. The CDR3 DNA reads TGCAGCTCGGCCGTAAGCACAGATACGCAGTATTTT.

The chain employs TRBV7-9 and TRBJ2-2; D gene ambiguous. Trimming took 4 bases from V and 0 from J, leaving 15 bases between them. The CDR3 runs 17 residues. Germline assignment: CDR1 SEHNR and CDR2 FQNEAQ (reference sequence). The CDR3 spells CASSSPGAESNTGELFF. In DNA form, the CDR3 reads TGTGCCAGCAGCTCACCAGGTGCGGAGTCGAACACCGGGGAGCTGTTTTTT.

The count of this clone is one. This chain joins TRBV28 and TRBJ2-7; TRBD2 is a possible D gene (6 bases). The V and J ends lost 1 base and 4 bases respectively, with 11 bases between them. Per the germline V gene, CDR1 is MDHEN and CDR2 is SYDVKM. The CDR3 is made up of 14 amino acids. CDR3 residues: CASSLSRGRYEQYF. DNA of the CDR3: TGTGCCAGCAGTTTATCCCGGGGGAGATACGAGCAGTACTTC.

The CDR3 sequence is CASRTPGRGNQPQHF. The CDR3 DNA sequence: TGTGCCAGCAGGACCCCGGGGAGGGGCAATCAGCCCCAGCATTTT. This chain connects TRBV28 to TRBJ1-5; unclear D gene. V was cut by 6 bases and J by 2 bases, with 14 bases left in between. CDR1 MDHEN and CDR2 SYDVKM come from the germline V gene. The CDR3 is 15 residues long.

J is TRBJ2-7 and V is TRBV6-5; 8 bases map to TRBD1. Germline CDR1 and CDR2: MNHEY and SVGAGI. The CDR3 consists of 14 residues. The V and J ends lost 0 bases and 3 bases, in that order; junction bases with no gene match: 1. CDR3 DNA: TGTGCCAGCAGTTACTCGACAGGGGTCTACGAGCAGTACTTC. This gives the protein CASSYSTGVYEQYF.

This chain connects TRBV7-6 to TRBJ2-7, with 13 bases lining up with TRBD2. The CDR3 is made up of 17 amino acids. Unmatched junction bases numbered 13, after V lost 4 bases and J lost 7 bases. CDR1 SGHVS and CDR2 FNYEAQ come from the germline V gene. Here the CDR3 reads CASSSAVGTSGIGEQYF. CDR3 sequence (DNA): TGTGCCAGCAGCTCGGCGGTAGGGACTAGCGGGATTGGTGAGCAGTACTTC.

CDR3 bases: TGTGCCAGCAGCTCCTTAGCGGGAGGCGGCTCCTACAATGAGCAGTTCTTC. It specifies CASSSLAGGGSYNEQFF. This rearrangement joins TRBV7-9 to TRBJ2-1, with 10 nucleotides matching TRBD2. CDR3 length equals 17 residues. Germline V gives CDR1 SEHNR, CDR2 FQNEAQ (reference sequence). With 4 bases clipped from V and 0 bases from J, the junction kept 6 bases outside the gene matches. The complete variable domain, with remaining parts taken from reference TRBV7-9 and TRBJ2-1, reads DTGVSQNPRHKITKRGQNVTFRCDPISEHNRLYWYRQTLGQGPEFLTYFQNEAQLEKSRLLSDRFSAERPKGSFSTLEIQRTEQGDSAMYLCASSSLAGGGSYNEQFFGPGTRLTVL.

The chain joins TRBV9 to TRBJ1-1; TRBD1 aligns across 8 bases. J gave up 8 bases and V 4 bases, and 10 bases lay outside the gene matches. The CDR3 has 14 residues. Germline CDR1 SGDLS, CDR2 YYNGEE. The CDR3 region has the DNA TGTGCCAGCAGCTCCGGGGGACAGGTCACGGAAGCTTTCTTT. Translating gives CASSSGGQVTEAFF.

The gene calls are TRBV7-9 and TRBJ1-1; 8 bases match TRBD1. The length of the CDR3 is 16 residues. Germline CDR1 and CDR2: SEHNR and FQNEAQ (reference sequence). Trimming removed 1 base from V and 0 bases from J; junction bases left unmatched: 4. CDR3 sequence reads: CASSLGRRGLNTEAFF. The CDR3 DNA sequence: TGTGCCAGCAGCTTAGGTCGCAGGGGGCTGAACACTGAAGCTTTCTTT.